This TCR beta chain came from a study of blood T cell repertoires in COVID-19. Per the original data handling: Amplifying reference gene primers gave estimates of nucleated cell counts. Here immunoSEQ multiplex PCR was the method, and the copy in TCRdb shows in-frame clones only, minus some. That table gives V, J and clone size, and the DNA gave D and trimming. The sample contains about 100,000 clones, approximately 83% of which appear only once. Participants spanned ages about 18 to 95 years and resided in about 25 US areas. Recovery among Cohort 3 donors was established by two negative PCRs, clearance, or symptom resolution. This clone was detected only once. Germline V gene sequence: CDR1 LNHDA, CDR2 SQIVND (reference sequence). The length of the CDR3 is 13 residues. Trimming took 10 bases from V and 9 from J, leaving 16 bases between them.

The clonotype comes from a woman between 45 and 60 years old who had recovered from COVID-19. The rearrangement links TRBV19 to TRBJ1-6; weak D call: TRBD1 (5 bases). Source material: PBMCs or T cells enriched from blood (not recorded which). CDR3 nucleotides: TGTGCCACCCGCCCTGGGGGGAGTTCACCCCTCCACTTT. Protein product: CATRPGGSSPLHF.